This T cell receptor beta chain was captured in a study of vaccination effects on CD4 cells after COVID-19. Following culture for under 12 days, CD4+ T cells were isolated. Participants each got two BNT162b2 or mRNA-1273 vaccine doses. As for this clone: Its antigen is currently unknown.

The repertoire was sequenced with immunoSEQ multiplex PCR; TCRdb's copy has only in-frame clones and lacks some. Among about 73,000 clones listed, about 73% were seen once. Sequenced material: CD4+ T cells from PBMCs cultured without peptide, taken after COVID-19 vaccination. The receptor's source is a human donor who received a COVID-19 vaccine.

The DNA of the CDR3 is TGCGCCAGCAGCCAAGATGTCTCGGTTGGCTACACCTTC. Protein: CASSQDVSVGYTF. The chain is built from TRBV4-1 and TRBJ1-2; no definite D call. This CDR3 has 13 amino acids. With 0 bases removed from V and 7 bases from J, the gap between germline ends came to 9 bases. Germline values: CDR1 MGHRA, CDR2 YSYEKL.